This T cell receptor beta chain comes out of a study of cytomegalovirus exposure and HLA in healthy donors. This PCR relied on a set of 60 Vbeta primers and 13 Jbeta primers. Measured with immunoSEQ multiplex PCR; TCRdb has only the in-frame clones, and not every one. The sample has around 110,000 clones; 74% are singletons. V lost 3 bases, J lost 1 base, and 12 bases lay in between. This CDR3 is 15 amino acids long. Germline V lookup: CDR1 PRHDT, CDR2 FYEKMQ (reference sequence). The TCR was taken from a woman in her 40s in good health and CMV-seropositive. The sample taken for sequencing was PBMCs. The chain employs TRBV13 and TRBJ1-2, with a tentative D call TRBD1 (6 bases). The CDR3 loop reads CASSLTGRDNYGYTF. CDR3 nucleotide sequence: TGTGCCAGCAGCTTGACAGGTCGGGATAACTATGGCTACACCTTC. The full variable domain, rest sourced from reference TRBV13 and TRBJ1-2, is AAGVIQSPRHLIKEKRETATLKCYPIPRHDTVYWYQQGPGQDPQFLISFYEKMQSDKGSIPDRFSAQQFSDYHSELNMSSLELGDSALYFCASSLTGRDNYGYTFGSGTRLTVV.